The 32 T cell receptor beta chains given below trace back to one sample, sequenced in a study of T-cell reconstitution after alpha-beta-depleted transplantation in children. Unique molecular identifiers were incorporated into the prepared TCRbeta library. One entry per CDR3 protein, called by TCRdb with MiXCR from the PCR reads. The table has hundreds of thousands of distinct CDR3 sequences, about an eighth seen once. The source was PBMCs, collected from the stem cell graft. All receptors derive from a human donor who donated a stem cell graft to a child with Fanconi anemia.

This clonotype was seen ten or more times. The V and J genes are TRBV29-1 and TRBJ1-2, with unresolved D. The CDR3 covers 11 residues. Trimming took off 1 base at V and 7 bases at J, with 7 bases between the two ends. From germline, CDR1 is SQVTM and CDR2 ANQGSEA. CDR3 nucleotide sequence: TGCAGCGTTGAAGGAACTGGTGGCTACACCTTC. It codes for CSVEGTGGYTF.

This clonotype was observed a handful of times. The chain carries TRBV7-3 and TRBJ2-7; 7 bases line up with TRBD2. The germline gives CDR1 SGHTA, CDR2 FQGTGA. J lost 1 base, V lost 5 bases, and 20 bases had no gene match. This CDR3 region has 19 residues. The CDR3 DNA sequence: TGTGCCAGCAGCCCCATTGGCAAGCGGGGTGCGAACGTGTCCTACGAGCAGTACTTC. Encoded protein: CASSPIGKRGANVSYEQYF.

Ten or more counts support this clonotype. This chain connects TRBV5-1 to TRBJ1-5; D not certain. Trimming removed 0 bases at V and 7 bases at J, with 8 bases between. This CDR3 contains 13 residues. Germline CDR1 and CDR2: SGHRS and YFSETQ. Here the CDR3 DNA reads TGCGCCAGCAGCTTGGGTGGAGGGCAGCCCCAGCATTTT. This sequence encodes CASSLGGGQPQHF.

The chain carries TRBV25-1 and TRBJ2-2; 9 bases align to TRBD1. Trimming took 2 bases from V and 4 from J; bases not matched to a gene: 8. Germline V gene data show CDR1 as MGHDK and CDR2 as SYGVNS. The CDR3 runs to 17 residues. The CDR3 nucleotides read TGTGCCAGCAGTGAACATACAGGGGGCTTGCGCACCGGGGAGCTGTTTTTT. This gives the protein CASSEHTGGLRTGELFF.

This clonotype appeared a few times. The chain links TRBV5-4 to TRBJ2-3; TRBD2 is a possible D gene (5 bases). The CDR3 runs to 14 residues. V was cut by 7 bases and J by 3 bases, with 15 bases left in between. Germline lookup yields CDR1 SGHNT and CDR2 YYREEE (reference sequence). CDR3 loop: CASGQRGSTDTQYF. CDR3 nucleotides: TGTGCCAGCGGGCAGCGCGGGTCTACAGATACGCAGTATTTT.

The CDR3 nucleotides read TGTGCCAGCAGCTTGGGGGGGACACTGAATGAGCAGTTCTTC. Translation gives CASSLGGTLNEQFF. This sequence joins TRBV5-5 and TRBJ2-1; weak D call: TRBD1 (6 bases). The CDR3 has 14 residues. V lost 0 bases to trimming and J lost 7 bases, with 11 bases between them. Germline CDR1 SGHKS, CDR2 YYEKEE (reference sequence).

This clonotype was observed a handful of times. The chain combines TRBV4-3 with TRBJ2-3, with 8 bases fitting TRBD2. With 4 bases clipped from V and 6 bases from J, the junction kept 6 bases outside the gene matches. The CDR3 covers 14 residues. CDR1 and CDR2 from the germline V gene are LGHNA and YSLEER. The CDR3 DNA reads TGCGCCAGCAGCCCCCAGGTAGCGGGGGATACGCAGTATTTT. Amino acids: CASSPQVAGDTQYF.

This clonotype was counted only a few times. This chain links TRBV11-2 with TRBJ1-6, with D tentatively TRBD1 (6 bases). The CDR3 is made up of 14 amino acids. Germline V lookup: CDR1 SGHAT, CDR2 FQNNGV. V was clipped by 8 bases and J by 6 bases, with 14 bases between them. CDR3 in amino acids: CASLRGGSNSPLHF. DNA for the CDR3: TGTGCCAGCCTCCGAGGGGGGAGTAATTCACCCCTCCACTTT.

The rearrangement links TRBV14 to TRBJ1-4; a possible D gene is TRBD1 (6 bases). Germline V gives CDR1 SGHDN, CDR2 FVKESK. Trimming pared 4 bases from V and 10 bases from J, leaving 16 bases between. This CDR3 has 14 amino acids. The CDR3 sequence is CASSPGQLRGKLFF. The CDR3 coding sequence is TGTGCCAGCAGCCCCGGACAGTTAAGGGGAAAACTGTTTTTT.

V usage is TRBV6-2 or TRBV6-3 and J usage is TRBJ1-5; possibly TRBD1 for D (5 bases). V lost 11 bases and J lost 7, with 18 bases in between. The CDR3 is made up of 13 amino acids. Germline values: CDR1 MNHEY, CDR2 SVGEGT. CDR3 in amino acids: CAGDSGIGQPQHF. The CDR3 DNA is TGTGCCGGCGATTCAGGGATCGGCCAGCCCCAGCATTTT.

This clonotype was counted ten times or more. Written as DNA, the CDR3 is TGCGCCAGCAGCTTGGATGGGACAGGCACAGATACGCAGTATTTT. As protein: CASSLDGTGTDTQYF. The chain uses TRBV5-1 and TRBJ2-3; TRBD1 aligns across 7 bases. J was trimmed by 1 base and V by 0 bases; bases with no gene match: 2. The length of the CDR3 is 15 residues. Germline V CDR1 and CDR2: SGHRS, YFSETQ.

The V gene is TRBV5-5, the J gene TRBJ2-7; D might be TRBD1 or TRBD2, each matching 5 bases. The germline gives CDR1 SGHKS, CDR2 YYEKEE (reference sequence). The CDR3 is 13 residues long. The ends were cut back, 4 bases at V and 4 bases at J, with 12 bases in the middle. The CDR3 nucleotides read TGTGCCAGCAGCCTCCGGGACGATTACGAGCAGTACTTC. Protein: CASSLRDDYEQYF.

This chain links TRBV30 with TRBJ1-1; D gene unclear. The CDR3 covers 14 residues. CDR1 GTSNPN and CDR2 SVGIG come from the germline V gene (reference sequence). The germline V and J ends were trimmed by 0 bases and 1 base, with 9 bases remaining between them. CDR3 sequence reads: CAWSVGSQNTEAFF. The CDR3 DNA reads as TGTGCCTGGAGTGTAGGTTCTCAGAACACTGAAGCTTTCTTT. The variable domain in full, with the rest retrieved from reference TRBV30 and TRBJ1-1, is SQTIHQWPATLVQPVGSPLSLECTVEGTSNPNLYWYRQAAGRGLQLLFYSVGIGQISSEVPQNLSASRPQDRQFILSSKKLLLSDSGFYLCAWSVGSQNTEAFFGQGTRLTVV.

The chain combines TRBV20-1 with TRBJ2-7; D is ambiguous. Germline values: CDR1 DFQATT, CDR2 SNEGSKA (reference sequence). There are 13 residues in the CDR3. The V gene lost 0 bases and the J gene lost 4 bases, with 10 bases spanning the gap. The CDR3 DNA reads TGCAGTGCTAGAGATAAGGCAGCGTACGAGCAGTACGTC. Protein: CSARDKAAYEQYV.

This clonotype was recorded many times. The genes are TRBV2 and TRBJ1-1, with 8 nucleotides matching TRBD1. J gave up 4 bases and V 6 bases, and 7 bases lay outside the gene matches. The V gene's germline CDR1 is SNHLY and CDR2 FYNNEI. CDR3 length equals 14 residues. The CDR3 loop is CASREQGDSTEAFF. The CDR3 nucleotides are TGTGCCAGCAGGGAACAGGGGGATAGCACTGAAGCTTTCTTT.

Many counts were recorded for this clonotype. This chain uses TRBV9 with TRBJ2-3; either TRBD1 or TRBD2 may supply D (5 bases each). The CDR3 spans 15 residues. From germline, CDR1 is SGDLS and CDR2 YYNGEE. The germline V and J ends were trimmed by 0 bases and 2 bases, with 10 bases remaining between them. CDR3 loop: CASSVALGPTDTQYF. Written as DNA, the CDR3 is TGTGCCAGCAGCGTAGCTTTGGGACCCACAGATACGCAGTATTTT.

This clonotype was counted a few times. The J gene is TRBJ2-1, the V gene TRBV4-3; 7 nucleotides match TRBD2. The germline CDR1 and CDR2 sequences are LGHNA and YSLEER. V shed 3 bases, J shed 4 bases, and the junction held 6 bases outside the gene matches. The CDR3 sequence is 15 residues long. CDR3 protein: CASSQGEGIYNEQFF. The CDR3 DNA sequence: TGCGCCAGCAGCCAGGGGGAGGGAATTTACAATGAGCAGTTCTTC.

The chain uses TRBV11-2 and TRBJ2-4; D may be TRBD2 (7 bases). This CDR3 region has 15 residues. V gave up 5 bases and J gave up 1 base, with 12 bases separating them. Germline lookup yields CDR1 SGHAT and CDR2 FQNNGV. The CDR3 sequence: CASSLSGGAKNIQYF. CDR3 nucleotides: TGTGCCAGCAGCCTTTCGGGGGGCGCCAAAAACATTCAGTACTTC.

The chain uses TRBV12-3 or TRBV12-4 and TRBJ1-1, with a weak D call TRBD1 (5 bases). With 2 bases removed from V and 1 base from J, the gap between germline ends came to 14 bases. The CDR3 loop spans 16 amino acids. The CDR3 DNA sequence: TGTGCCAGCAGTTTATGGGGGGGAGCCCCGAACACTGAAGCTTTCTTT. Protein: CASSLWGGAPNTEAFF.

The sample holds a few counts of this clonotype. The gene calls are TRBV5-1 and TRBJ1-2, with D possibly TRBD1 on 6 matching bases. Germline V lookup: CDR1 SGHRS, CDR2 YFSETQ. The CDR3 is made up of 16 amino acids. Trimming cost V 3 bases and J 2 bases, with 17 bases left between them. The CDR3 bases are TGCGCCAGCAGCTCATCTTCTCGGCAGGGGAACTATGGCTACACCTTC. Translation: CASSSSSRQGNYGYTF. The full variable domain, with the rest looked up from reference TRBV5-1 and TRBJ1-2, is KAGVTQTPRYLIKTRGQQVTLSCSPISGHRSVSWYQQTPGQGLQFLFEYFSETQRNKGNFPGRFSGRQFSNSRSEMNVSTLELGDSALYLCASSSSSRQGNYGYTFGSGTRLTVV.

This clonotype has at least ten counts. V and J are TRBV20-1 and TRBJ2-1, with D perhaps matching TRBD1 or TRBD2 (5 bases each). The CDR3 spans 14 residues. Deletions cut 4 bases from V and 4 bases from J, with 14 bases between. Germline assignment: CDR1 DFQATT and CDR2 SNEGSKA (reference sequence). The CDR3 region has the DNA TGCAGTGCTAAAGACTCCGGGGCTTACAATGAGCAGTTCTTC. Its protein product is CSAKDSGAYNEQFF.

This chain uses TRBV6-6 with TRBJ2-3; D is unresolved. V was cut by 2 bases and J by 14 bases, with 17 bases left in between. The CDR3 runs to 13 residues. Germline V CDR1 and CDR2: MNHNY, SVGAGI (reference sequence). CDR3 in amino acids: CASSYPGFAARYF. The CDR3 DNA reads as TGTGCCAGCAGTTACCCAGGCTTTGCGGCGCGGTATTTT.

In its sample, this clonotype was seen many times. The CDR3 nucleotides are TGTGCCAGCAGTCCGACAGGGCGGGGGCAGGGACATGAGCAGTTCTTC. Translated, it gives CASSPTGRGQGHEQFF. The chain recombines TRBV12-3 or TRBV12-4 with TRBJ2-1; either TRBD1 or TRBD2 may fit D (7 bases each). V was shortened by 5 bases and J by 8 bases, with 22 bases between the two germline ends. CDR3 length: 16 residues.

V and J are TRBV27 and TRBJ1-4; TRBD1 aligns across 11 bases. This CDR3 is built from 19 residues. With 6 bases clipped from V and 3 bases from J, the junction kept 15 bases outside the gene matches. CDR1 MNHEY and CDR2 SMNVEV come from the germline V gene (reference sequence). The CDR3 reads CASRRGGQGAREANEKLFF. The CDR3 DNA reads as TGTGCCAGCAGAAGGGGAGGACAGGGGGCGAGGGAAGCTAATGAAAAACTGTTTTTT.

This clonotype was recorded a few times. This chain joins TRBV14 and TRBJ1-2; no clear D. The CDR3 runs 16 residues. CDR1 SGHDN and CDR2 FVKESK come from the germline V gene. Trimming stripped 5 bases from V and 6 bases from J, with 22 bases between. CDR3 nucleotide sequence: TGTGCCAGCAGCGCACTAAGTTTTACAAAAAAAGATGGCTACACCTTC. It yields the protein CASSALSFTKKDGYTF.

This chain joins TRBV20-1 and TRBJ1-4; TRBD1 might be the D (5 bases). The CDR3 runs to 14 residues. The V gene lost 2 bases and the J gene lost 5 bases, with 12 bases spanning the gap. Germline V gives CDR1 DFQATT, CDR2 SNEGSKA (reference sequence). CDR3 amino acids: CSARSWGGNEKLFF. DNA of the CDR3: TGCAGTGCTAGATCTTGGGGCGGGAATGAAAAACTGTTTTTT.

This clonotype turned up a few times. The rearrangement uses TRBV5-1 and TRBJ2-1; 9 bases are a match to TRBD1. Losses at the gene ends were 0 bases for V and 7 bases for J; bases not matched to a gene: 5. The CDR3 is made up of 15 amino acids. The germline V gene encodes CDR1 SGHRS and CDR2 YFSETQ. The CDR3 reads CASSLAATGGNEQFF. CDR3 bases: TGCGCCAGCAGCTTGGCCGCGACAGGGGGGAATGAGCAGTTCTTC.

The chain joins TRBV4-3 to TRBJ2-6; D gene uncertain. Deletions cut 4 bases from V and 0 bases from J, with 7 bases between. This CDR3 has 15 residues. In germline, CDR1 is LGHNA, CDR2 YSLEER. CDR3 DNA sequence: TGCGCCAGCAGCCGAGAGGTCTCTGGGGCCAACGTCCTGACTTTC. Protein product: CASSREVSGANVLTF.

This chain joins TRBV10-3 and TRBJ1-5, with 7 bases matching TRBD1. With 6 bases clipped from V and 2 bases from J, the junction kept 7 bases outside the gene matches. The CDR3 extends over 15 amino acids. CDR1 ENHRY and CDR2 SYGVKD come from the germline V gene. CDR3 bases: TGTGCCATCAGCGACAGGGAAGGTCGCAATCAGCCCCAGCATTTT. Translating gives CAISDREGRNQPQHF.

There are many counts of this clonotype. The CDR3 sequence is CASSSPLNEQFF. The CDR3 DNA sequence: TGTGCCAGCAGCTCCCCCCTCAATGAGCAGTTCTTC. The chain links TRBV7-2 to TRBJ2-1; D is undetermined. Looked up from germline, CDR1 is SGHTA and CDR2 is FQGNSA. Trimming stripped 4 bases from V and 6 bases from J, with 7 bases between. This CDR3 is 12 amino acids long.

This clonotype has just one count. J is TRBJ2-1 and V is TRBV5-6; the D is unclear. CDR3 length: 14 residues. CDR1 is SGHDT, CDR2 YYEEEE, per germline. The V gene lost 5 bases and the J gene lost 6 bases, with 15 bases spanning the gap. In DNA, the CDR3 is TGTGCCAGCAGTTCAGAGAATAAGGGCAATGAGCAGTTCTTC. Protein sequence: CASSSENKGNEQFF. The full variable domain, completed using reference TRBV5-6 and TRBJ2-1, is DAGVTQSPTHLIKTRGQQVTLRCSPKSGHDTVSWYQQALGQGPQFIFQYYEEEERQRGNFPDRFSGHQFPNYSSELNVNALLLGDSALYLCASSSENKGNEQFFGPGTRLTVL.

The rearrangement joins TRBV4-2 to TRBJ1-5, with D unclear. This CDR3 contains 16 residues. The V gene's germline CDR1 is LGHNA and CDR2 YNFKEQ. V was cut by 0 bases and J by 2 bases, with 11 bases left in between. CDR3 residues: CASSQEAGERNQPQHF. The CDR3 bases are TGTGCCAGCAGCCAAGAGGCTGGGGAACGCAATCAGCCCCAGCATTTT.